The sequence of this T cell receptor (beta chain) was determined in a study of cytomegalovirus exposure and HLA in healthy donors. General study results and limits: What a later analysis reportedly showed was that an Asian-associated ancestry cluster had fewer N-insertions than the roughly 670-donor mean.

Comments on this clone: The target antigen is unknown.

Trimming cost V 0 bases and J 3 bases, with 3 bases left between them. CDR3 size: 13 residues. Germline V gene sequence: CDR1 SNHLY, CDR2 FYNNEI. Amplification used 60 Vbeta primers and 13 Jbeta primers. Repertoires were generated with immunoSEQ multiplex PCR, while TCRdb's copy carries only in-frame clones and drops some. The data hold 55,000 to 75,000 clones, with roughly 80% observed a single time. This chain links TRBV2 with TRBJ2-1; no clear D. The sample taken for sequencing was PBMCs. The receptor's source is a girl aged 10 to 17 in good health and CMV-seropositive. The CDR3 DNA reads TGTGCCAGCAGTGAAGCCAACTACAATGAGCAGTTCTTC. This sequence encodes CASSEANYNEQFF.